This paragraph covers one T cell receptor beta chain sequence. The CDR3 runs to 17 residues. Germline V gene sequence: CDR1 SGDLS, CDR2 YYNGEE. V was pared by 3 bases and J by 2 bases, with 20 bases between. The record originates from a study of sequential checkpoint blockade in melanoma. The wider study: Each arm's sequence ended with maintenance nivolumab.

The data were produced by immunoSEQ multiplex PCR, yet TCRdb's version contains in-frame clones alone and is incomplete. The repertoire consists of 19,000 or so clones, with 65% to 80% occurring once and the leading ten covering about 22%. Treatment in this sample: randomized to nivolumab then ipilimumab (arm A) or the reverse (arm B). None of the patients previously received DNA-damaging chemotherapy. PBMC sorting kept live CD3+CD8+ cells without CD19 or CD56. This chain joins TRBV9 and TRBJ1-1, with a weak D call TRBD1 (5 bases). The source was CD8+ T cells sorted from blood (inferred from file names), collected from a patient given nivolumab and ipilimumab in sequence. This sequence was found in a human donor with melanoma. This CDR3 is CASSAAPLAGTNTEAFF. CDR3 nucleotides: TGTGCCAGCAGCGCAGCCCCACTCGCGGGGACCAACACTGAAGCTTTCTTT. Supplemented by reference TRBV9 and TRBJ1-1, the full variable domain reads DSGVTQTPKHLITATGQRVTLRCSPRSGDLSVYWYQQSLDQGLQFLIQYYNGEERAKGNILERFSAQQFPDLHSELNLSSLELGDSALYFCASSAAPLAGTNTEAFFGQGTRLTVV.